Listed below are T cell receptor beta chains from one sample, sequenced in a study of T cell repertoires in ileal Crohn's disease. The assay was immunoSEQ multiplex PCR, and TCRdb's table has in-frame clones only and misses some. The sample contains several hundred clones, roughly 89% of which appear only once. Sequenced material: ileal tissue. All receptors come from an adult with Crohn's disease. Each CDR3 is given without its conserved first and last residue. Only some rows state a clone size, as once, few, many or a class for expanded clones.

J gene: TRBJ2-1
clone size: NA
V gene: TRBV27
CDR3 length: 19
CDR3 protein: ASSPPGRAGGRWSSYNEQF

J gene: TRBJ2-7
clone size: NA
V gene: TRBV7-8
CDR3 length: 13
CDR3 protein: ASRNHQGPSYEQY

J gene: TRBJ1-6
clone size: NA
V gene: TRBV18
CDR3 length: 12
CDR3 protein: ASSPPGRNSPLH

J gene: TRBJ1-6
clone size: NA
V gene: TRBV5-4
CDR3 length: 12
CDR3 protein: ASSGESYNSPLH

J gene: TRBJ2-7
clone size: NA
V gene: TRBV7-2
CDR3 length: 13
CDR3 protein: ASSLRGERPYEQY

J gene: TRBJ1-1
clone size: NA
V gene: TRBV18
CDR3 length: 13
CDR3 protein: ASSPRQGGDTEAF

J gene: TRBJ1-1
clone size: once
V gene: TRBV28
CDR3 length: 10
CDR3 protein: ASSRLQGAAF

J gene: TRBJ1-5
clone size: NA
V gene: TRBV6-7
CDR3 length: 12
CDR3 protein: AGKHRGPDQPQH

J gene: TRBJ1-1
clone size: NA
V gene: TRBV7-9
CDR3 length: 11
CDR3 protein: ASSLSVNTEAF

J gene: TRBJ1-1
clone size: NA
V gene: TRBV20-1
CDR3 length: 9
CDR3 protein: SARGTVEAF

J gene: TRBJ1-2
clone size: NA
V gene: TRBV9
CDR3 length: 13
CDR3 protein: ASSAYTDPNYGYT

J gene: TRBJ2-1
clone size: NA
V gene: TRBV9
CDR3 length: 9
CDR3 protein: ASSRHSEQF

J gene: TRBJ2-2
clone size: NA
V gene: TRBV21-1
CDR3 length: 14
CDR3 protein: ASTERDREDTGELF

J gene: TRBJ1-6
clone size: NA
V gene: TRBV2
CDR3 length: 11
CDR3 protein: ASSEQGDSPLH

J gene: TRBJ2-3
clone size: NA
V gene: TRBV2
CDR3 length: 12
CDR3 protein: ASRGLSPTDTQY

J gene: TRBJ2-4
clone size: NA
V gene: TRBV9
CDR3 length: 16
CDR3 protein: ASSVAGVPREAKNIQY

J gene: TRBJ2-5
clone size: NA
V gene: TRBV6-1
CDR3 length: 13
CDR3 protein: ASSGRQAYQETQY

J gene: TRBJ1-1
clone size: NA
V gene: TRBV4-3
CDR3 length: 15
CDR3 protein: ASSHVKGGLLNTEAF

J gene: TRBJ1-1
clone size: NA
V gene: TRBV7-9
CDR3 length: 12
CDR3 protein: ASSFGRRDTEAF

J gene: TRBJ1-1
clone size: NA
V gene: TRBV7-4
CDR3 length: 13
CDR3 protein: ASSVPGGSQTEAF

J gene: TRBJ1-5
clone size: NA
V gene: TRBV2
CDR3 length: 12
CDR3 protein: ASSRQTSNQPQH

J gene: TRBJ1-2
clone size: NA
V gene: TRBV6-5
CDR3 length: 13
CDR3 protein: ASSYSGHENYGYT

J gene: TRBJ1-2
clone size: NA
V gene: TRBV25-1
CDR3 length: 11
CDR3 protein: ASSAGTAYGYT

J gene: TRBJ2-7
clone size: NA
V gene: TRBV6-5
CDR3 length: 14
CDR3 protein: ASSYARSWGPYEQY

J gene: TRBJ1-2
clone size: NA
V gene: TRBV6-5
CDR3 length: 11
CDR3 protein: ASSYGTGMTYT

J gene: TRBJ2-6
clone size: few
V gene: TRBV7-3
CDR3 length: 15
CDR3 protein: ASSLGLNPSVANVLT

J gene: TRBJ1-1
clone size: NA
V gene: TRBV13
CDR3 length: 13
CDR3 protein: ASSSLDNMNTEAF

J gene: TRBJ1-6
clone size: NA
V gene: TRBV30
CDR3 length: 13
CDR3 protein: AWAVRTGANSPLH

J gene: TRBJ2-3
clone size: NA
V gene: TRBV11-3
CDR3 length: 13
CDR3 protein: ASSLGTVETDTQY

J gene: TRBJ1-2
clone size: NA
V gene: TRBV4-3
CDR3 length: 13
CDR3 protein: ASSQSSGTYYGYT

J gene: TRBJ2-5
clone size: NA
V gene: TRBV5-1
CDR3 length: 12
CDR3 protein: ASRGAGAAETQY

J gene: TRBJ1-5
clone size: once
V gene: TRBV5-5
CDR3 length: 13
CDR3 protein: ASSLFSRSNQPQH

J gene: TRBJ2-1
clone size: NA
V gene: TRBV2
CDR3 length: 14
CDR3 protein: ASSVSGGRSYNEQF

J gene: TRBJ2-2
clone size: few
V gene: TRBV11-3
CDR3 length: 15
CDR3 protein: ASSLGTSGGNTGELF

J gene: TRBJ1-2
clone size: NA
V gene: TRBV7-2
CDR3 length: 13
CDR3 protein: ASSLRVVGNYGYT

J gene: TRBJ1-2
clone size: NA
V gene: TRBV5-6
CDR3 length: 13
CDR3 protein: ASSLVGALHYGYT

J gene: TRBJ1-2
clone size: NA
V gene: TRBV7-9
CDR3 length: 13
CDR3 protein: ASSLGVSDRTGYT